What follows are 19 T cell receptor beta chains derived from one specimen sequenced in a study of blood T cell repertoires in COVID-19. Using immunoSEQ multiplex PCR, the repertoire was profiled, and TCRdb retains in-frame clones only, with some absent. The table includes about 240,000 clones, 86% detected once. The source material was peripheral blood. These TCRs come from a man aged 80 or over with acute or convalescent COVID-19.

The chain employs TRBV28 and TRBJ2-3, with TRBD1 matching over 10 bases. The CDR3 contains 15 residues. Trimming took 5 bases from V and 3 from J; bases not matched to a gene: 5. Germline lookup yields CDR1 MDHEN and CDR2 SYDVKM. The CDR3 bases are TGTGCCAGCAGTCCCCGGGACAGGGGAACAGATACGCAGTATTTT. This codes for CASSPRDRGTDTQYF.

This chain connects TRBV28 to TRBJ2-5; 8 bases agree with TRBD2. This CDR3 is 15 amino acids long. V was clipped by 5 bases and J by 1 base; unmatched bases: 6. Per germline, CDR1 MDHEN and CDR2 SYDVKM. The CDR3 loop is CASSGSGAIQETQYF. The CDR3 region has the DNA TGTGCCAGCAGTGGTAGCGGGGCCATCCAAGAGACCCAGTACTTC.

The V and J genes are TRBV5-1 and TRBJ2-2; TRBD1 agrees at 10 bases. Germline V gives CDR1 SGHRS, CDR2 YFSETQ. With 4 bases clipped from V and 7 bases from J, the junction kept 7 bases outside the gene matches. This CDR3 region has 15 residues. CDR3 in amino acids: CASSPGQGTRGELFF. CDR3 sequence (DNA): TGCGCCAGCAGCCCGGGACAGGGGACCCGCGGGGAGCTGTTTTTT.

This clone was picked up one time. The chain has TRBV7-9 and TRBJ1-6; 7 nucleotides agree with TRBD1. The trim removed 3 bases at V and 6 bases at J, leaving 5 bases unmatched. Germline CDR1 reads SEHNR; CDR2 reads FQNEAQ (reference sequence). The CDR3 spans 15 residues. The DNA for the CDR3 is TGTGCCAGCAGCTTTGACAGGGCTATTAATTCACCCCTCCACTTT. Its translation: CASSFDRAINSPLHF.

The chain combines TRBV9 with TRBJ1-5; no clear D. This CDR3 has 13 amino acids. The V end lost 0 bases, the J end lost 6 bases, and 7 bases lay between the germline ends. CDR1 SGDLS and CDR2 YYNGEE come from the germline V gene. The CDR3 here is CASSVAPGQPQHF. CDR3 DNA sequence: TGTGCCAGCAGCGTAGCTCCGGGTCAGCCCCAGCATTTT.

This chain uses TRBV28 with TRBJ1-2; TRBD1 is a possible D gene (5 bases). From germline, CDR1 is MDHEN and CDR2 SYDVKM. The CDR3 covers 12 residues. Trimming shortened V by 9 bases and J by 4 bases, and 12 bases separated the two germline ends. This chain's CDR3 is CASSGGVYGYTF. Here the CDR3 DNA reads TGTGCCAGTAGTGGGGGGGTCTATGGCTACACCTTC.

The chain recombines TRBV10-1 with TRBJ1-1, with D possibly TRBD1 on 5 matching bases. Germline CDR1 and CDR2: WNHNN and SYGVQD (reference sequence). With 5 bases removed from V and 1 base from J, the gap between germline ends came to 8 bases. The CDR3 extends over 13 amino acids. CDR3 bases: TGCGCCAGCAGTATCGGACAGAACACTGAAGCTTTCTTT. Amino acids: CASSIGQNTEAFF.

The V gene is TRBV27, the J gene TRBJ2-1; D not resolved. Trimming removed 3 bases at V and 9 bases at J, with 12 bases between. Germline lookup yields CDR1 MNHEY and CDR2 SMNVEV (reference sequence). CDR3 size: 13 residues. CDR3 DNA sequence: TGTGCCAGCAGTTTGGCGGAGATGTCTGAGCAGTTCTTC. Its translation is CASSLAEMSEQFF.

J is TRBJ2-2 and V is TRBV19; 10 bases map to TRBD1. The CDR3 runs to 13 residues. From germline, CDR1 is LNHDA and CDR2 SQIVND (reference sequence). CDR3 region: CVSGQGWDGELFF. The CDR3 DNA reads TGTGTCTCGGGACAGGGGTGGGACGGGGAGCTGTTTTTT.

The chain joins TRBV24-1 to TRBJ2-1; 10 nucleotides line up with TRBD2. The CDR3 totals 13 residues. With 6 bases clipped from V and 5 bases from J, the junction kept 0 bases outside the gene matches. Per the germline V gene, CDR1 is KGHDR and CDR2 is SFDVKD. In DNA form, the CDR3 reads TGTGCCACCAGTCTAGCGGGAGACAATGAGCAGTTCTTC. Its protein is CATSLAGDNEQFF.

This clone was seen only once. The chain carries TRBV7-6 and TRBJ1-6; 8 bases are a match to TRBD1. The J segment lost 9 bases and the V segment lost 1 base, leaving 8 bases of the junction unmatched. Germline V gene sequence: CDR1 SGHVS, CDR2 FNYEAQ. This CDR3 has 16 residues. The CDR3 DNA is TGTGCCAGCAGCTTAGGCGGACAGGGTCTTCTTTCACCCCTCCACTTT. Its translation is CASSLGGQGLLSPLHF.

This sequence joins TRBV4-1 and TRBJ2-1; TRBD2 matches at 11 bases. Germline V gene sequence: CDR1 MGHRA, CDR2 YSYEKL. With V trimmed by 0 bases and J by 3 bases, 4 bases remained unmatched. This CDR3 is 17 amino acids long. CDR3 in amino acids: CASSQEGGTSGYNEQFF. Here the CDR3 DNA reads TGCGCCAGCAGCCAAGAGGGAGGGACTAGCGGCTACAATGAGCAGTTCTTC.

This rearrangement joins TRBV28 to TRBJ1-5; weak D call: TRBD1 (5 bases). Germline V gene sequence: CDR1 MDHEN, CDR2 SYDVKM. This CDR3 region has 14 residues. The V gene lost 7 bases and the J gene lost 1 base, with 11 bases spanning the gap. The CDR3 DNA is TGTGCCAGCACCCGGTGGGGCAGCAATCAGCCCCAGCATTTT. Protein product: CASTRWGSNQPQHF.

V is TRBV28 and J is TRBJ1-2; 9 bases are a match to TRBD1. Losses at the gene ends were 5 bases for V and 4 bases for J; bases not matched to a gene: 5. Per the germline V gene, CDR1 is MDHEN and CDR2 is SYDVKM. CDR3 length: 14 residues. The CDR3 sequence is CASSTGTGSYGYTF. CDR3 sequence (DNA): TGTGCCAGCAGTACCGGGACAGGGAGCTATGGCTACACCTTC.

This chain connects TRBV5-1 to TRBJ2-1, with D perhaps TRBD1 (6 bases). The ends were cut back, 5 bases at V and 6 bases at J, with 18 bases in the middle. This CDR3 spans 15 amino acids. Germline-derived CDR1 and CDR2 are SGHRS and YFSETQ. DNA of the CDR3: TGCGCCAGCAGTCCGGGACAACGTTTGGGCAATGAGCAGTTCTTC. Translating gives CASSPGQRLGNEQFF.

This chain connects TRBV18 to TRBJ1-4; no clear D gene. CDR1 is KGHSH and CDR2 is LQKENI in the germline V gene. V was shortened by 3 bases and J by 6 bases, with 17 bases between the two germline ends. This CDR3 spans 16 amino acids. CDR3 nucleotide sequence: TGTGCCAGCTCACCCGGAGGACTAGGGCTGTATGAAAAACTGTTTTTT. The encoded protein is CASSPGGLGLYEKLFF. The variable domain in full, with the rest retrieved from reference TRBV18 and TRBJ1-4, is NAGVMQNPRHLVRRRGQEARLRCSPMKGHSHVYWYRQLPEEGLKFMVYLQKENIIDESGMPKERFSAEFPKEGPSILRIQQVVRGDSAAYFCASSPGGLGLYEKLFFGSGTQLSVL.

The chain carries TRBV5-5 and TRBJ2-2, with 15 bases identical to TRBD2. With 4 bases clipped from V and 5 bases from J, the junction kept 6 bases outside the gene matches. The germline V gene has CDR1 SGHKS and CDR2 YYEKEE (reference sequence). The CDR3 covers 17 residues. The CDR3 protein is CASSPAGTSGGTGELFF. CDR3 nucleotides: TGTGCCAGCAGCCCAGCCGGGACTAGCGGGGGGACCGGGGAGCTGTTTTTT.

V is TRBV19 and J is TRBJ2-3; 8 nucleotides agree with TRBD2. The CDR3 covers 14 residues. V trimming: 6 bases; J trimming: 3 bases; junction bases outside the gene matches: 5. The V gene's germline CDR1 is LNHDA and CDR2 SQIVND (reference sequence). CDR3 amino acids: CASSSPGGTDTQYF. The DNA for the CDR3 is TGTGCCAGTAGCTCTCCGGGGGGGACAGATACGCAGTATTTT.

The CDR3, as DNA: TGTGCCAGCAGCTTAGGGGGACAGGGGACCAAAAACATTCAGTACTTC. As protein: CASSLGGQGTKNIQYF. The chain links TRBV7-2 to TRBJ2-4, with TRBD1 matching over 10 bases. The CDR3 sequence is 16 residues long. Germline loops: CDR1 SGHTA, CDR2 FQGNSA. The ends lost 1 base at V and 2 bases at J; junction bases unmatched: 2.